A single sample is the source of the 20 T cell receptor delta chains below, sequenced in a study of gamma-delta T cells after stem cell transplantation. TCRdb used CATT to re-call clones from the RT-PCR reads. The top ten clones hold 27% of a sample with roughly 1,200 delta-chain clones, less than 45% of them seen once. Sample: gamma-delta T cells. The receptors come from a human donor. It is not recorded whose cells these are; they may come from a transplant donor. This table probably holds off-target reads from a library built for another chain.

The chain carries TRDV2 and TRDJ1, with D possibly being TRDD3 (8 bases). The ends were cut back, 3 bases at V and 0 bases at J, with 28 bases in the middle. Germline CDR1 is GEAIGNYY and CDR2 is EKD. This CDR3 is built from 20 residues. The CDR3 DNA follows: TGTGCCTGTGACCCCCTTCCTTCAATACTGGGGGCCAAGTACACCGATAAACTCATCTTT. It is translated as CACDPLPSILGAKYTDKLIF.

This clone showed up just a few times. As DNA, the CDR3 is TGTGCCTGTGACACGCTGGGGGAGACAGCACAACTCTTCTTT. It is translated as CACDTLGETAQLFF. The V call is TRDV2, the J call TRDJ2, with 8 positions matching TRDD3. Trimming took 1 base from V and 4 from J; bases not matched to a gene: 1. Germline V lookup: CDR1 GEAIGNYY, CDR2 EKD. CDR3 length equals 14 residues.

This chain uses TRDV2 with TRDJ2; no firm D call. V was pared by 3 bases and J by 0 bases, with 22 bases between. Per the germline V gene, CDR1 is GEAIGNYY and CDR2 is EKD. The CDR3 totals 19 residues. The CDR3 bases are TGTGCCTGTGACCCCATCTCTGAGGGTTCCCAAGCTTTGACAGCACAACTCTTCTTT. It is translated as CACDPISEGSQALTAQLFF.

Turning to this clone: One end of the junction is discordant with germline, which a read error may explain. The chain combines TRDV2 with TRDJ1, with D perhaps TRDD3 (6 bases). The CDR3 consists of 16 residues. CDR1 GEAIGNYY and CDR2 EKD come from the germline V gene. The CDR3 DNA sequence: TGTGCCCGTGACACTGTTGGGGGCAGAGACACCGATAAACTCATCTTT. Protein: CARDTVGGRDTDKLIF.

The chain recombines TRDV2 with TRDJ1; TRDD3 matches 7 bases. Germline loops: CDR1 GEAIGNYY, CDR2 EKD. After removal of 3 bases from V and 1 base from J, the junction contained 16 bases not matched to a gene. CDR3 size: 18 residues. The CDR3 DNA follows: TGTGCCTGTGACCGACTTCGTACTGGGGTATCTGCCACCGATAAACTCATCTTT. This translates into CACDRLRTGVSATDKLIF.

This clone came up a few times. The rearrangement links TRDV2 to TRDJ1; TRDD3 agrees at 10 bases. J lost 2 bases, V lost 0 bases, and 11 bases had no gene match. The CDR3 spans 18 residues. The germline gives CDR1 GEAIGNYY, CDR2 EKD. Written as DNA, the CDR3 is TGTGCCTGTGACACCGTCGAACGTGGGGGATACTCGACCGATAAACTCATCTTT. It yields the protein CACDTVERGGYSTDKLIF.

As for this clone: Compared with germline, one end of the junction differs, possibly owing to a read error. V usage is TRDV2 and J usage is TRDJ1; possible D gene TRDD3, 5 bases. Germline V gives CDR1 GEAIGNYY, CDR2 EKD. The CDR3 has 15 amino acids. The CDR3 sequence: CACDTVGRDTDNLIF. In nucleotides, the CDR3 is TGTGCCTGTGACACCGTGGGGAGAGACACCGATAACCTCATCTTT.

This chain uses TRDV2 with TRDJ1, with TRDD3 identical over 8 bases. Germline lookup yields CDR1 GEAIGNYY and CDR2 EKD. The trim removed 3 bases at V and 5 bases at J, leaving 10 bases unmatched. The CDR3 contains 15 residues. This CDR3 reads CACDAWGIPRDKLIF. DNA of the CDR3: TGTGCCTGTGACGCATGGGGGATTCCTAGGGATAAACTCATCTTT.

The genes are TRDV2 and TRDJ1, with a weak D call TRDD3 (6 bases). This CDR3 has 16 residues. V lost 4 bases and J lost 1, with 18 bases in between. Germline V gives CDR1 GEAIGNYY, CDR2 EKD. The chain's CDR3 is CACEPLGVGVTDKLIF. CDR3 bases: TGTGCCTGTGAACCACTGGGCGTCGGGGTCACCGATAAACTCATCTTT.

The count of this clone is one. The chain joins TRDV2 to TRDJ1, with TRDD3 matching over 11 bases. V trimming: 3 bases; J trimming: 8 bases; junction bases outside the gene matches: 7. The CDR3 length is 14 residues. From germline, CDR1 is GEAIGNYY and CDR2 EKD. The CDR3 DNA reads as TGTGCCTGTGACGATGTACTGGGGGATATGAAACTCATCTTT. It codes for CACDDVLGDMKLIF.

A remark on this clone: This sequence may be a read error, since a much larger clone differs from it by one base. The chain has TRDV2 and TRDJ3, with TRDD3 identical over 8 bases. Trimming at V came to 3 bases and at J to 0 bases, leaving 12 bases not matched to a gene. The germline CDR1 and CDR2 sequences are GEAIGNYY and EKD. CDR3 size: 20 residues. CDR3 sequence (DNA): TGTGCCTGTGACCCGCTAATGGGGGATCGGAGCTCCTGGGACACCCGACAGATGTTTTTC. It is translated as CACDPLMGDRSSWDTRQMFF.

This clone was picked up a small number of times. The gene calls are TRDV2 and TRDJ1; 7 nucleotides match TRDD3. The CDR3 extends over 20 amino acids. In germline, CDR1 is GEAIGNYY, CDR2 EKD. V was clipped by 0 bases and J by 0 bases; unmatched bases: 18. The CDR3 region has the DNA TGTGCCTGTGACACCGTACTAGGTGGGGGACAAAGAGTGTACACCGATAAACTCATCTTT. The encoded protein is CACDTVLGGGQRVYTDKLIF.

J is TRDJ1 and V is TRDV2; 11 bases match TRDD3. With 3 bases clipped from V and 4 bases from J, the junction kept 6 bases outside the gene matches. CDR3 length: 15 amino acids. Germline-derived CDR1 and CDR2 are GEAIGNYY and EKD. CDR3 in amino acids: CACDAVGGYDDKLIF. The CDR3 region has the DNA TGTGCCTGTGACGCTGTTGGGGGATACGACGATAAACTCATCTTT.

The chain is built from TRDV2 and TRDJ3; D might be TRDD2 (6 bases). The length of the CDR3 is 18 residues. Germline V lookup: CDR1 GEAIGNYY, CDR2 EKD. The V and J ends lost 0 bases and 2 bases respectively, with 13 bases between them. CDR3 in DNA: TGTGCCTGTGACACCGGGCCTTCCGTCACCTGGGACACCCGACAGATGTTTTTC. Translated: CACDTGPSVTWDTRQMFF.

By its share, this clone is large. The chain joins TRDV2 to TRDJ1; D ambiguous. Germline loops: CDR1 GEAIGNYY, CDR2 EKD. Trimming took off 0 bases at V and 0 bases at J, with 7 bases between the two ends. The CDR3 spans 14 residues. CDR3 sequence: CACDTVMYTDKLIF. CDR3 in DNA: TGTGCCTGTGACACCGTTATGTACACCGATAAACTCATCTTT.

Notes on this clone: Relative to the germline gene, one junction end is altered; a read error may explain this. The rearrangement uses TRDV2 and TRDJ1, with TRDD3 matching 10 bases. Germline-derived CDR1 and CDR2 are GEAIGNYY and EKD. The CDR3 consists of 20 residues. Written as DNA, the CDR3 is TGTGCCTGTGGCACCGTACTGGGGGATCCGACGACCAAATACACCGATAAACTCATCTTT. Translating gives CACGTVLGDPTTKYTDKLIF.

This clone was recorded a few times. CDR3 in amino acids: CACDTVPGASGGTHTDKLIF. CDR3 coding DNA: TGTGCCTGTGACACCGTTCCAGGTGCGAGTGGGGGGACCCACACCGATAAACTCATCTTT. V usage is TRDV2 and J usage is TRDJ1; weak D call: TRDD3 (6 bases). The V end lost 0 bases, the J end lost 0 bases, and 25 bases lay between the germline ends. Germline V CDR1 and CDR2: GEAIGNYY, EKD. The CDR3 has 20 amino acids.

The V call is TRDV2, the J call TRDJ1; 12 positions match TRDD3. V lost 1 base and J lost 4; bases outside the gene matches: 6. Germline V lookup: CDR1 GEAIGNYY, CDR2 EKD. The CDR3 sequence is 16 residues long. As DNA, the CDR3 is TGTGCCTGTGACACTCTGGGGGATACGCGGATCGATAAACTCATCTTT. This encodes CACDTLGDTRIDKLIF.

The rearrangement uses TRDV2 and TRDJ1; D not certain. Germline assignment: CDR1 GEAIGNYY and CDR2 EKD. The CDR3 extends over 15 amino acids. With 3 bases removed from V and 0 bases from J, the gap between germline ends came to 13 bases. CDR3 protein: CACDSMGEYTDKLIF. As DNA, the CDR3 is TGTGCCTGTGACTCAATGGGAGAGTACACCGATAAACTCATCTTT.

This clone was observed a handful of times. The chain uses TRDV2 and TRDJ1; 7 positions agree with TRDD3. The ends lost 0 bases at V and 7 bases at J; junction bases unmatched: 16. Germline V gene lookup returns CDR1 GEAIGNYY and CDR2 EKD. This CDR3 is built from 17 residues. The CDR3 nucleotides read TGTGCCTGTGACACCCTCGGATACGCGGAGGGGGACGGTAAACTCATCTTT. This sequence encodes CACDTLGYAEGDGKLIF.